These 8 T cell receptor beta chains were all obtained from the same sample, sequenced in a study of tumor T cells in aggressive B-cell lymphoma. The method was immunoSEQ multiplex PCR; TCRdb's version includes in-frame clones alone and lacks a portion of them. The repertoire has 5,000 or so clones, 88% of them found once; the top ten carry roughly 5.6%. The sample taken for sequencing was tumor tissue. These receptors all come from an adult with diffuse large B cell lymphoma.

The chain couples TRBV7-8 to TRBJ2-5; 8 positions match TRBD1. The CDR3 runs 15 residues. With V trimmed by 5 bases and J by 5 bases, 10 bases remained unmatched. The germline V gene encodes CDR1 SGHVS and CDR2 FQNEAQ. CDR3 residues: CASSPDRVQMETQYF. CDR3 nucleotide sequence: TGTGCCAGCAGCCCGGACAGGGTTCAGATGGAGACCCAGTACTTC.

V is TRBV9 and J is TRBJ2-1; 7 nucleotides align to TRBD2. Germline lookup yields CDR1 SGDLS and CDR2 YYNGEE. The V segment lost 3 bases and the J segment 1 base; nucleotides outside the gene matches: 4. This CDR3 spans 15 amino acids. This CDR3 is CASSGRLASYNEQFF. Written as DNA, the CDR3 is TGTGCCAGCAGCGGTAGACTAGCATCCTACAATGAGCAGTTCTTC.

The chain joins TRBV5-1 to TRBJ2-3; D is perhaps TRBD2 (6 bases). Germline CDR1 is SGHRS and CDR2 is YFSETQ. Deletions cut 4 bases from V and 1 base from J, with 13 bases between. The CDR3 loop spans 15 amino acids. CDR3 loop: CASSPYGGGTDTQYF. Written as DNA, the CDR3 is TGCGCCAGCAGCCCATACGGCGGGGGCACAGATACGCAGTATTTT.

The genes are TRBV29-1 and TRBJ1-5, with TRBD1 matching 9 bases. Germline CDR1 reads SQVTM; CDR2 reads ANQGSEA. With 4 bases clipped from V and 4 bases from J, the junction kept 8 bases outside the gene matches. The CDR3 has 15 residues. DNA of the CDR3: TGCAGCGTTGCAAGTGGACAGGGGATAAATCAGCCCCAGCATTTT. Protein product: CSVASGQGINQPQHF.

CDR3 sequence (DNA): TGTGCCAGCAGTTACTCGGGCAGGGTGAACACTGAAGCTTTCTTT. Translated, it gives CASSYSGRVNTEAFF. The rearrangement joins TRBV6-5 to TRBJ1-1, with TRBD1 as a possible D gene (5 bases). The CDR3 length is 15 residues. Trimming left V 0 bases short and J 0 bases short, with 8 bases between. Germline CDR1 is MNHEY and CDR2 is SVGAGI.

This chain uses TRBV7-9 with TRBJ1-3; 9 bases match TRBD1. Germline V gene data show CDR1 as SEHNR and CDR2 as FQNEAQ (reference sequence). The CDR3 is made up of 16 amino acids. V gave up 5 bases and J gave up 3 bases; unmatched junction bases: 8. CDR3 amino acids: CASSPTDRGVGNTIYF. The CDR3 DNA sequence: TGTGCCAGCAGCCCTACCGACAGGGGGGTTGGAAACACCATATATTTT.

The chain employs TRBV7-2 and TRBJ2-1, with D unresolved. Between the trimmed V and J ends, which lost 2 bases and 3 bases, there was a span of 5 bases. The length of the CDR3 is 13 residues. Germline V lookup: CDR1 SGHTA, CDR2 FQGNSA. CDR3 residues: CASSLPVYNEQFF. The CDR3 DNA reads TGTGCCAGCAGCTTACCGGTCTACAATGAGCAGTTCTTC.

This chain connects TRBV4-2 to TRBJ1-1; D might be TRBD1 (6 bases). The germline V and J ends were trimmed by 4 bases and 9 bases, with 18 bases remaining between them. This CDR3 is built from 14 residues. CDR1 is LGHNA and CDR2 is YNFKEQ in the germline V gene. The CDR3 region has the DNA TGTGCCAGCAGCCCGGGAGGGGGAAAGGTGAAAGCTTTCTTT. It yields the protein CASSPGGGKVKAFF.